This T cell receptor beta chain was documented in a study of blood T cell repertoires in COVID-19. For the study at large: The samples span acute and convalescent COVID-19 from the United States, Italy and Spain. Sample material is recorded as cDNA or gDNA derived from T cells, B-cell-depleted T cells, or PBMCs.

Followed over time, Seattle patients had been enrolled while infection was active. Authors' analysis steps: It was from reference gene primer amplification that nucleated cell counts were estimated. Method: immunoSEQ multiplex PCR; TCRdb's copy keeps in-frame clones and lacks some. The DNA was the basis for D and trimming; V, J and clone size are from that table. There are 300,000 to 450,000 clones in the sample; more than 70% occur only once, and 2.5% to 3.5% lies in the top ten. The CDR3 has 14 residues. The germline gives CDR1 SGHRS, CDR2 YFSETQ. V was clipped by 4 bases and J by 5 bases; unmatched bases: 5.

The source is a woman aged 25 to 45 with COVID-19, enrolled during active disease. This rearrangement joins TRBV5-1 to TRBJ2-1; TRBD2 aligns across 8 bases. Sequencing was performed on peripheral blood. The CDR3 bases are TGCGCCAGCAGCCCCCGGGGGGGCCACAATGAGCAGTTCTTC. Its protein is CASSPRGGHNEQFF.